This T cell receptor beta chain was captured by sequencing in a study of blood T cell repertoires in COVID-19. Whole-study context: Nucleic acid was either cDNA or gDNA, and it came from T cells, B-cell-depleted T cells, or PBMCs.

The authors' processing: Using reference gene primer amplification, nucleated cell counts were estimated. Libraries were prepared by immunoSEQ multiplex PCR; TCRdb keeps only in-frame clonotypes and omits some of them. V, J and clone size are taken as reported in that table, and D and trimming were inferred from the DNA itself. The table records about 150,000 clones, 84% of them present only once. J lost 5 bases, V lost 4 bases, and 8 bases had no gene match. The CDR3 length is 16 residues. Germline CDR1 reads MNHEY; CDR2 reads SMNVEV (reference sequence). The chain has TRBV27 and TRBJ2-1, with 10 bases lining up with TRBD2. The receptor's source is a woman aged 45-59 years in a cohort sampled during active or convalescent COVID-19. Sequences were obtained from peripheral blood. The CDR3, as DNA: TGTGCCAGCAGTTCAGTAGCGGGGGGACGCCACAATGAGCAGTTCTTC. Amino acids: CASSSVAGGRHNEQFF.